This TCR beta chain originates from a study of T cells expressing NK-cell markers. About the research overall: With respect to HCMV, most of the eight sequenced donors were seropositive, and one was seronegative.

The cDNA for TCR beta came from 5'RACE template switching with UMIs. One entry per CDR3 protein, without DNA, is what TCRdb gives after re-calling the 5' RACE reads. The listing records roughly 450,000 distinct CDR3 sequences. General observations from the study: Once again these clonotypes came out on top in the CD3+CD56-NKG2C+ fraction of a handful of donors.

Note on this clonotype: Its matching antigen is unknown.

Germline V gene sequence: CDR1 MGHRA, CDR2 YSYEKL. The CDR3 covers 19 residues. This chain joins TRBV4-1 and TRBJ1-3; TCRdb indicates TRBD1, and absent DNA this call remains unverified. The origin of this receptor is a woman aged 45-60 years in good health. The sequencing input was blood T cells: a sorted CD56 or NKG2C T cell subset, CD4+ or CD8+ T cells, or bulk PBMC T cells (not recorded which). CDR3 sequence reads: CASSQGGQGKGRSGNTIYF.